This is a list of T cell receptor beta chains from one sample in a study of shared clonotypes between healthy human individuals. The assay was immunoSEQ multiplex PCR, and TCRdb's table has in-frame clones only and misses some. Of around 700,000 clones listed, around two thirds are singletons. Sequencing was carried out using memory CD4+ T cells sorted from blood. The receptor source for this set is a woman in her thirties in good health. CDR3s include the opening cysteine and the closing phenylalanine or tryptophan. Fields, in order: V gene, J gene, CDR3 protein.

>TRBV19|TRBJ1-1
CASSLRGMNTEAFF
>TRBV19|TRBJ2-1
CASRAPGQGRSRNEQFF
>TRBV5-1|TRBJ2-7
CASSLGLAGDYEQYF
>TRBV9|TRBJ1-2
CASSFGQGHTGGYTF
>TRBV11-2|TRBJ2-6
CASSLDPLAGAGANVLTF
>TRBV6-6|TRBJ2-3
CASSYPGGDTQYF
>TRBV4-1|TRBJ1-4
CASSQDRGRGLNEKLFF
>TRBV14|TRBJ2-3
CASSPGQHTDTQYF
>TRBV27|TRBJ1-2
CASSLSQGTGLSGYTF
>TRBV15|TRBJ1-2
CATSGWTGEVGYTF
>TRBV11-2|TRBJ2-7
CASRLTTGGSYEQYF
>TRBV27|TRBJ2-2
CASSFKGTGGLSTGELFF
>TRBV7-3|TRBJ2-1
CASSLGTGRNEQFF
>TRBV6-1|TRBJ2-3
CATPDSNYIQQYF
>TRBV28|TRBJ2-7
CASSHAGTGLYEQYF
>TRBV11-2|TRBJ2-7
CASSLNRDKRYEQYF
>TRBV5-1|TRBJ2-7
CASSTGTAGMEQYF
>TRBV25-1|TRBJ2-1
CASTWGQGAVVEQFF
>TRBV5-1|TRBJ2-1
CASSFLSDRGHNEQFF
>TRBV5-1|TRBJ2-3
CASRPGPEPTDTQYF
>TRBV29-1|TRBJ2-3
CSTPGRGSTDTQYF
>TRBV19|TRBJ2-6
CASSISGTPRAGANVLTF
>TRBV5-8|TRBJ2-3
CASSRGLAGITDTQYF
>TRBV4-2|TRBJ1-1
CASSRSGNTEAFF
>TRBV20-1|TRBJ2-1
CSARVGIVFF
>TRBV10-3|TRBJ2-2
CAISDWRGGAGELFF
>TRBV5-5|TRBJ2-7
CASSLVGEEGQYF
>TRBV25-1|TRBJ2-5
CASSDSYRGRQETQYF
>TRBV11-2|TRBJ1-1
CASSLRGLGTEAFF
>TRBV28|TRBJ1-2
CASSTQGNGYTF
>TRBV19|TRBJ1-5
CASRLTRGVNQPQHF
>TRBV14|TRBJ2-7
CASSHILGREQYF
>TRBV11-2|TRBJ1-5
CASSLGIRDNRNQPQHF
>TRBV5-4|TRBJ1-2
CASGGQLNYGYTF
>TRBV19|TRBJ1-3
CASSGTGGNGNTIYF